The text below deals with one T cell receptor beta chain. Its antigen is unknown. This record belongs to a study of OX40 agonist ivuxolimab in advanced cancers. Study-wide background: Partial responses occurred in three patients (one hepatocellular carcinoma, two cutaneous melanoma).

TCRdb keeps only in-frame clones here, not all; method: immunoSEQ multiplex PCR. There are about 61,000 clones in the sample; roughly 86% occur only once, and 1% to 1.5% lies in the top ten. Study-wide results and limits: Among the lowest levels of clonal expansion were found in partial responders at 0.1-3.0 mg/kg.

CDR1 is SGHDT, CDR2 YYEEEE, per germline. The CDR3 runs to 13 residues. The V end lost 9 bases, the J end lost 4 bases, and 16 bases lay between the germline ends. This specimen consisted of CD4+ or CD8+ T cells sorted from blood, obtained in a trial of the OX40 agonist ivuxolimab. The chain links TRBV5-6 to TRBJ2-5; D possibly uses TRBD1 or TRBD2 (7 bases each). This clonotype originated in an adult with an advanced solid tumor such as melanoma, head and neck, liver or kidney cancer. The CDR3 spells CATGGRGRETQYF. Here the CDR3 DNA reads TGTGCCACAGGGGGGAGGGGGAGAGAGACCCAGTACTTC.